This TCR beta chain was retrieved from a study of blood T cell repertoires in COVID-19. At the level of the study: Acute and convalescent COVID-19 samples came from the United States, Italy and Spain. Sources were T cells, B-cell-depleted T cells, or PBMCs; the material itself was cDNA or gDNA.

In the source study's methods: Reference gene primer amplification gave estimated nucleated cell counts. Repertoires were generated with immunoSEQ multiplex PCR, while TCRdb's copy carries only in-frame clones and drops some. Clone size and the V and J calls come from that table; the DNA yielded D and trimming. This table holds about 130,000 clones, about 89% found once. This TCR was sampled from a man aged 50 to 60 with active or convalescent COVID-19. The sample was peripheral blood.

In nucleotides, the CDR3 is TGCGCCAGCAGCCGAACTAGCGGTTACACAGATACGCAGTATTTT. It encodes CASSRTSGYTDTQYF. The V call is TRBV4-3, the J call TRBJ2-3; TRBD2 aligns across 8 bases. This CDR3 region has 15 residues. Trimming at V came to 4 bases and at J to 2 bases, leaving 5 bases not matched to a gene. Germline-derived CDR1 and CDR2 are LGHNA and YSLEER.